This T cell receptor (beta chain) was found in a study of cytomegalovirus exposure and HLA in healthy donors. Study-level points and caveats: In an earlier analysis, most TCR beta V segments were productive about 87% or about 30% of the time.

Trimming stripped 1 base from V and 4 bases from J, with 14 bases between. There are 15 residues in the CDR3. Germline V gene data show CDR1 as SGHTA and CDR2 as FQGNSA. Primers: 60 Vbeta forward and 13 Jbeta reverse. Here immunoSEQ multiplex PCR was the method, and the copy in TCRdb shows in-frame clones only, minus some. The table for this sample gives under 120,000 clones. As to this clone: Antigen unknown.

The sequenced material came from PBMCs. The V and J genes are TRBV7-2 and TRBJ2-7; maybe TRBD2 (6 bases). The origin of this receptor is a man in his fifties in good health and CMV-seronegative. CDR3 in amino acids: CASSLVHGGVYEQYF. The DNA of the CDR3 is TGTGCCAGCAGCTTAGTTCATGGAGGGGTATACGAGCAGTACTTC.